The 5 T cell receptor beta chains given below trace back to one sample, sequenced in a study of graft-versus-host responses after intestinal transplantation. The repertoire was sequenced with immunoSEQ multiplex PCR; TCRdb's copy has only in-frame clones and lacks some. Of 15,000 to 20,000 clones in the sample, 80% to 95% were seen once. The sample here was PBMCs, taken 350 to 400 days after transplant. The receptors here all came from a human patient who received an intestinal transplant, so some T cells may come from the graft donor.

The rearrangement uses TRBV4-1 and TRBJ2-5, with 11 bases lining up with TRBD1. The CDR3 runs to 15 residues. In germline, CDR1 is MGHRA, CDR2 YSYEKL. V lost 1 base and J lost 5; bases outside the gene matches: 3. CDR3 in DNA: TGCGCCAGCAGCCAAGGGACAGGGGGCTTCGAGACCCAGTACTTC. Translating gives CASSQGTGGFETQYF.

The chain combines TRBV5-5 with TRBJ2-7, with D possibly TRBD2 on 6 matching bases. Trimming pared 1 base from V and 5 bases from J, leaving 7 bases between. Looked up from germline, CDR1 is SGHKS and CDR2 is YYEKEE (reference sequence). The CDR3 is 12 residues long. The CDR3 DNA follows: TGTGCCAGCAGCTTGTGGGGGGACGAGCAGTACTTC. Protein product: CASSLWGDEQYF.

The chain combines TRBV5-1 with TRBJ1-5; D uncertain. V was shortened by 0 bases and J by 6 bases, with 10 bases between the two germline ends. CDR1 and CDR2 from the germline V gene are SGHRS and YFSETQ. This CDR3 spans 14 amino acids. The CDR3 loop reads CASSLGREGQPQHF. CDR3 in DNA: TGCGCCAGCAGCTTGGGACGTGAGGGTCAGCCCCAGCATTTT.

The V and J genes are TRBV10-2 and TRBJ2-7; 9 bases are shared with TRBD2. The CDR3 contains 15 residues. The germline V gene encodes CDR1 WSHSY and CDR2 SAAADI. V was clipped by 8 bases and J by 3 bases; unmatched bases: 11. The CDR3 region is CASASASGRNYEQYF. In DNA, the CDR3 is TGCGCCAGCGCGTCGGCAAGCGGGAGGAACTACGAGCAGTACTTC.

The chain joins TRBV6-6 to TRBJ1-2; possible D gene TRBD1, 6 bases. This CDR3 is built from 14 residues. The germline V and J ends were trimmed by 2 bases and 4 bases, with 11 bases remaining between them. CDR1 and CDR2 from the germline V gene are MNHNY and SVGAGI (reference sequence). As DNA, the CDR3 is TGTGCCAGCAGTTACAACAGGGAATCCTATGGCTACACCTTC. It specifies CASSYNRESYGYTF.